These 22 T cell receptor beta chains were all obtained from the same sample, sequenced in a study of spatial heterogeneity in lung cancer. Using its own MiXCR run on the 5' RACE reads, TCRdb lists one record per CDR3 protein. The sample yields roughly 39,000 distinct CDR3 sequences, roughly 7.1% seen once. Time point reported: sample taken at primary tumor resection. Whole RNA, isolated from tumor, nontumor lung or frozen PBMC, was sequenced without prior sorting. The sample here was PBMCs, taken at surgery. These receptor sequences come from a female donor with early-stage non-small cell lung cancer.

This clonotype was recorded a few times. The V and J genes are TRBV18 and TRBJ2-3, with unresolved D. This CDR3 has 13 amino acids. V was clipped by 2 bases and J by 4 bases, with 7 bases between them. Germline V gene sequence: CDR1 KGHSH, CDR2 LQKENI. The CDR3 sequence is CASSPTQADTQYF. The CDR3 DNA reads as TGTGCCAGCTCACCAACTCAGGCAGATACGCAGTATTTT.

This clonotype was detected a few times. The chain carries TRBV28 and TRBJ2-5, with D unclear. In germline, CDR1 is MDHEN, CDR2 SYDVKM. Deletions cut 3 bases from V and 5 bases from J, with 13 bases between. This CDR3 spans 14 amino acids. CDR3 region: CASSLALEWETQYF. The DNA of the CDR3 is TGTGCCAGCAGTTTGGCGTTGGAGTGGGAGACCCAGTACTTC.

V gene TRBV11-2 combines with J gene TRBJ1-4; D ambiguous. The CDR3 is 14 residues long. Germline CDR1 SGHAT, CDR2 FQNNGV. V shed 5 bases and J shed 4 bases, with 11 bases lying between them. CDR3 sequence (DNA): TGTGCCAGCAGCCCGGCCCGATTTAATGAAAAACTGTTTTTT. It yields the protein CASSPARFNEKLFF.

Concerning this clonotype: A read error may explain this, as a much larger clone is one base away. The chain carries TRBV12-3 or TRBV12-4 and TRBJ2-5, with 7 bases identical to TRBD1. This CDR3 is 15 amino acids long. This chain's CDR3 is CAGSTGTQGEETQYF. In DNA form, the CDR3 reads TGTGCCGGCAGTACCGGGACCCAGGGGGAAGAGACCCAGTACTTC.

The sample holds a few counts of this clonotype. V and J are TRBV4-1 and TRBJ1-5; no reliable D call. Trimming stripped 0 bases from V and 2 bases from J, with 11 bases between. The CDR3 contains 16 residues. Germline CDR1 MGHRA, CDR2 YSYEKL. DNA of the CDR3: TGCGCCAGCAGCCAAGATTCGGGTGGGGGCAATCAGCCCCAGCATTTT. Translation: CASSQDSGGGNQPQHF.

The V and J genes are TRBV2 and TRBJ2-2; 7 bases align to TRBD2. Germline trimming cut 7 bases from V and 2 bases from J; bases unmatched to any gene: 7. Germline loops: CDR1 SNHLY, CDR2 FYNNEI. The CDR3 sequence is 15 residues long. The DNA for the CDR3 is TGTGCCAGCACTCTGGAGGGACTAAACACCGGGGAGCTGTTTTTT. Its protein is CASTLEGLNTGELFF.

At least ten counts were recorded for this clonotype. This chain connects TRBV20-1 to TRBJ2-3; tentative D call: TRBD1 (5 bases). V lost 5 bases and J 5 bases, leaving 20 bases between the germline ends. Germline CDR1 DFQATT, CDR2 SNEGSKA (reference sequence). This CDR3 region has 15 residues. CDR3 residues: CSAPQNGQGKDTQYF. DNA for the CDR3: TGCAGTGCTCCCCAAAATGGCCAGGGAAAAGATACGCAGTATTTT.

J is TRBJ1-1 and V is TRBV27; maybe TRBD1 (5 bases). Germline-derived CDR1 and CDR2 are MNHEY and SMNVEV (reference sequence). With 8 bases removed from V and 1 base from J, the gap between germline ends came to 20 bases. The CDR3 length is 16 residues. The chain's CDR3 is CASRGLSGAENTEAFF. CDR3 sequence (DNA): TGTGCCAGCCGGGGCCTGAGCGGGGCAGAGAACACTGAAGCTTTCTTT.

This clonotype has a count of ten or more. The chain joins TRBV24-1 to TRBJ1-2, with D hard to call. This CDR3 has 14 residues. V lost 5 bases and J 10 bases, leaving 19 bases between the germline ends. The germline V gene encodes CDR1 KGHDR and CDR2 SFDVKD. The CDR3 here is CATSGTSTLRDYTF. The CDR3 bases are TGTGCCACCAGTGGGACCTCCACTCTTCGCGACTACACCTTC.

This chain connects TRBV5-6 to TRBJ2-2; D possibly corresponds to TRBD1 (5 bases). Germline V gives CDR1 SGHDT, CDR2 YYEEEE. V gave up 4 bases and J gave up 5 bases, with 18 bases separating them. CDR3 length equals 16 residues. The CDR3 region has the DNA TGTGCCAGCAGCCCCTCCGGGCAGAAGGGGACCGGGGAGCTGTTTTTT. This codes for CASSPSGQKGTGELFF.

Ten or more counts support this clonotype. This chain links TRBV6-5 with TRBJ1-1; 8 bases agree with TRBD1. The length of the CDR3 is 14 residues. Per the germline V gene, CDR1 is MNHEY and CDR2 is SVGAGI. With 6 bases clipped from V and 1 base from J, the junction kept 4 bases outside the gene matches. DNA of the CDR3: TGTGCCAGCAGCCGACAGGGGCCGAACACTGAAGCTTTCTTT. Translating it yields CASSRQGPNTEAFF.

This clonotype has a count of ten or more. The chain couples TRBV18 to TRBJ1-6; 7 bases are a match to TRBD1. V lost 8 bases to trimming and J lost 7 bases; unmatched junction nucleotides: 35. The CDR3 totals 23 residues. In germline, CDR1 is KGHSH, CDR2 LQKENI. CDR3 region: CASASVQGTSNSPLPTSNSPLHF. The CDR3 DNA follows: TGTGCCAGCGCGTCTGTACAGGGGACAAGCAATTCACCCCTCCCGACAAGCAATTCACCCCTCCACTTT.

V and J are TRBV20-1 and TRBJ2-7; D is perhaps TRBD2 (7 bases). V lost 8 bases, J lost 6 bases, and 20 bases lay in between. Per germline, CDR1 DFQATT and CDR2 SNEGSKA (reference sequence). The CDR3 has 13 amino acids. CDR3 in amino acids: CSSTPAGAGEQYF. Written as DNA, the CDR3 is TGCAGTTCGACCCCGGCGGGGGCCGGCGAGCAGTACTTC.

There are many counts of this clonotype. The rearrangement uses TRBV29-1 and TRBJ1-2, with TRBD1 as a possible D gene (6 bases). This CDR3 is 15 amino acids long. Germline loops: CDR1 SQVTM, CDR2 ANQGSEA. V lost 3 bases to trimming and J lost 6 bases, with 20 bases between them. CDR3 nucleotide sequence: TGCAGCGTTGAGAGGGGGGCAGGGTGGAAAAATGGCTACACCTTC. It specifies CSVERGAGWKNGYTF.

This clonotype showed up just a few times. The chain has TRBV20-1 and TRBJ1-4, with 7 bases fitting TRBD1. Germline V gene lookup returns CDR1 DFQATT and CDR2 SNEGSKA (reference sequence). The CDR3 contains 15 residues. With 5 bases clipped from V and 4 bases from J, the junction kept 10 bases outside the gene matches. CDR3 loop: CSADPATGHNEKLFF. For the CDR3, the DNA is TGCAGTGCTGACCCGGCGACAGGGCATAATGAAAAACTGTTTTTT.

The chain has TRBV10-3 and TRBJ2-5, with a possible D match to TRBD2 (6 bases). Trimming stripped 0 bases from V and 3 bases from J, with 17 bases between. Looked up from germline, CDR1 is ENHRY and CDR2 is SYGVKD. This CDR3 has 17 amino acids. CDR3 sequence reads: CAISESSLGLAKETQYF. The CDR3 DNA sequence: TGTGCCATCAGTGAGTCGTCTTTGGGTCTAGCGAAAGAGACCCAGTACTTC.

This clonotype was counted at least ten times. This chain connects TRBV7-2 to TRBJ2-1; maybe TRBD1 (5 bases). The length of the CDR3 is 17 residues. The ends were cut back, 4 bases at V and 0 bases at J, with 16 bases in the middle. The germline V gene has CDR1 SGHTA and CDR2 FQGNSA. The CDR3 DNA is TGTGCCAGCAGCTCCAACTACAGGTTGAACTCCTACAATGAGCAGTTCTTC. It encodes CASSSNYRLNSYNEQFF.

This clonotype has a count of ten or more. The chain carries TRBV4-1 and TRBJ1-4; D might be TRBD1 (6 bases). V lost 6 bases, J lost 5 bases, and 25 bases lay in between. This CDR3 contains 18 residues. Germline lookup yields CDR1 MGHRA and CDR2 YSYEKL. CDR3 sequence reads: CASSSGGLRWGQNEKLFF. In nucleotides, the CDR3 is TGCGCCAGCAGTTCCGGGGGCCTCCGGTGGGGCCAAAATGAAAAACTGTTTTTT.

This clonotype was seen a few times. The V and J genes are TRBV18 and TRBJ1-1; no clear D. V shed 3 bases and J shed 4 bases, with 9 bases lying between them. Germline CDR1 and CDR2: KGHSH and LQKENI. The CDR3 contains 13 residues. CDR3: CASSPAETTEAFF. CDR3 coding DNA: TGTGCCAGCTCACCCGCGGAGACCACTGAAGCTTTCTTT.

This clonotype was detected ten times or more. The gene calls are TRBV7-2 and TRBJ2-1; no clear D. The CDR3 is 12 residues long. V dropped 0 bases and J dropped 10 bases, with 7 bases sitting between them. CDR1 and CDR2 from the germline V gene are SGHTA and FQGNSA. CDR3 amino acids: CASSLAGREQFF. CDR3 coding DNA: TGTGCCAGCAGCTTAGCGGGCAGGGAGCAGTTCTTC.

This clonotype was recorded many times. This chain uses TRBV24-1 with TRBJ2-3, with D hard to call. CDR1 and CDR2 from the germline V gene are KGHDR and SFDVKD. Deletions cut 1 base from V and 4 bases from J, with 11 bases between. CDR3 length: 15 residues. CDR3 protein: CATSDLKGLPDTQYF. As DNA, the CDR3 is TGTGCCACCAGTGATTTAAAGGGTCTCCCAGATACGCAGTATTTT.

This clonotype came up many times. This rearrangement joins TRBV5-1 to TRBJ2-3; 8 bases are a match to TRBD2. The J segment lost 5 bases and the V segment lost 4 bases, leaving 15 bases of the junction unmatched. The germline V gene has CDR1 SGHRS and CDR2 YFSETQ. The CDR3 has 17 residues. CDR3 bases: TGCGCCAGCAGCACCGGATCCCTGGCGGGGGGCGTAGATACGCAGTATTTT. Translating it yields CASSTGSLAGGVDTQYF.